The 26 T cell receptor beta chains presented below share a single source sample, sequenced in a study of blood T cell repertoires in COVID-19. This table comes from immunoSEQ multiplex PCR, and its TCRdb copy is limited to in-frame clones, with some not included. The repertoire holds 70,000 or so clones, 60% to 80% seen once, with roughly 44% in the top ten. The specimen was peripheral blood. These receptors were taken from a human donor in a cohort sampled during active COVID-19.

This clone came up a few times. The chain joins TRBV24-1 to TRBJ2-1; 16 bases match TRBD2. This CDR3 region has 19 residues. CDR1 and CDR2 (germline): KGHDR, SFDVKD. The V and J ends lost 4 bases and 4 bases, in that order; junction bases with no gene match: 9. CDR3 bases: TGTGCCACCAGTGACCAGGGACTAGCGGGGGGGATCCTTTACAATGAGCAGTTCTTC. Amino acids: CATSDQGLAGGILYNEQFF.

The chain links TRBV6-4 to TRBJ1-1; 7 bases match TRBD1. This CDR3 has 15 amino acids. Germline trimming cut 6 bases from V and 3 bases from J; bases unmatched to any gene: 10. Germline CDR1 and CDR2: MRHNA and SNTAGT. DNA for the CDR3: TGTGCCAGCAGCCCCACAGGGGAGAAGGACACTGAAGCTTTCTTT. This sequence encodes CASSPTGEKDTEAFF.

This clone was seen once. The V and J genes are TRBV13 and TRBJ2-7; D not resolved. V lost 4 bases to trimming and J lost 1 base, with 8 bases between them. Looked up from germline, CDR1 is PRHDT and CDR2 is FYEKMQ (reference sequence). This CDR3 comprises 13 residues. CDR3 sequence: CASSSDTSYEQYF. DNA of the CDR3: TGTGCCAGCAGCTCAGACACTTCCTACGAGCAGTACTTC.

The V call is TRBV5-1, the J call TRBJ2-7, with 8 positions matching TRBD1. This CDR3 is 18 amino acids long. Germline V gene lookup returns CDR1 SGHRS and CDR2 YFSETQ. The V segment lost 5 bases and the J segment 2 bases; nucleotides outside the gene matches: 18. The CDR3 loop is CASRPEGPRTGWAYEQYF. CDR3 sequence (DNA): TGCGCCAGCAGACCGGAGGGCCCTAGGACAGGGTGGGCCTACGAGCAGTACTTC.

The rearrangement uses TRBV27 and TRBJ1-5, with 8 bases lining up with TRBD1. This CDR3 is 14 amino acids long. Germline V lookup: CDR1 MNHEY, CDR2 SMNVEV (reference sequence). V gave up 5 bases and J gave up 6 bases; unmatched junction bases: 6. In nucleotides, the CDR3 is TGTGCCAGCAGTAACGGACAGGGTAGTCAGCCCCAGCATTTT. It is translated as CASSNGQGSQPQHF.

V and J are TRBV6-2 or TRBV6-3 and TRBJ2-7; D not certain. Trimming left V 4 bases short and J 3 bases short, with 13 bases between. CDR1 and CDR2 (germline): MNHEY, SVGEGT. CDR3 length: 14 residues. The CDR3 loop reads CASSSHPGYYEQYF. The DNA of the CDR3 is TGTGCCAGCAGTTCGCATCCCGGTTACTACGAGCAGTACTTC.

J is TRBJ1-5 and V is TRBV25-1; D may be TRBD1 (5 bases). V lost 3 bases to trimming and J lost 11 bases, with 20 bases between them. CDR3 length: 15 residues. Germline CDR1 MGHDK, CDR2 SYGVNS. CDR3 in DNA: TGTGCCAGCAGTGACTCGGCGGGGGGGGGAGAGGCCCAGCATTTT. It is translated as CASSDSAGGGEAQHF. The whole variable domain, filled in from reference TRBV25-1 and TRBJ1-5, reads EADIYQTPRYLVIGTGKKITLECSQTMGHDKMYWYQQDPGMELHLIHYSYGVNSTEKGDLSSESTVSRIRTEHFPLTLESARPSHTSQYLCASSDSAGGGEAQHFGDGTRLSIL.

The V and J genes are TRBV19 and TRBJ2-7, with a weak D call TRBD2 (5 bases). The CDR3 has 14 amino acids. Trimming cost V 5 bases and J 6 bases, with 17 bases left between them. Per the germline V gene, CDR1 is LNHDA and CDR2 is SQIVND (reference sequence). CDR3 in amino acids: CASSSLGRAGEQYF. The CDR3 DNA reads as TGTGCCAGTAGTTCCCTAGGGCGGGCTGGCGAGCAGTACTTC.

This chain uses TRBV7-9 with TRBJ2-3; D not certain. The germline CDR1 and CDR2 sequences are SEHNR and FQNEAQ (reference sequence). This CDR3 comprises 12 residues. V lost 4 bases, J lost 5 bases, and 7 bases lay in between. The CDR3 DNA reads TGTGCCAGCAGCTCTTATAGAGATACGCAGTATTTT. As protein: CASSSYRDTQYF.

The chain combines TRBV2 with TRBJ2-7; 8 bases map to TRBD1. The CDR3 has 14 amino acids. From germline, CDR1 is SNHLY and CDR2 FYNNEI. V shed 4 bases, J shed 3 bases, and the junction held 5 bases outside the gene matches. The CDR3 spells CASSASGTGYEQYF. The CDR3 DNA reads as TGTGCCAGCAGTGCCTCCGGGACAGGCTACGAGCAGTACTTC.

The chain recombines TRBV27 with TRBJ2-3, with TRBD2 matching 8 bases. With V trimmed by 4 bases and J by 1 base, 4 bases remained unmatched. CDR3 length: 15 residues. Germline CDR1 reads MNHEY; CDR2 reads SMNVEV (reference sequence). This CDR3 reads CASSSGGRGTDTQYF. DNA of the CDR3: TGTGCCAGCAGTTCGGGGGGGAGGGGCACAGATACGCAGTATTTT.

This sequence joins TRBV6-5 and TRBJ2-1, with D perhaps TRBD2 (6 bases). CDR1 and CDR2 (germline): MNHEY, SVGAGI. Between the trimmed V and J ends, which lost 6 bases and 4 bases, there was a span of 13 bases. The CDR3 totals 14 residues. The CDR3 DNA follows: TGTGCCAGCAGACCGAGGACTACTTACAATGAGCAGTTCTTC. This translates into CASRPRTTYNEQFF.

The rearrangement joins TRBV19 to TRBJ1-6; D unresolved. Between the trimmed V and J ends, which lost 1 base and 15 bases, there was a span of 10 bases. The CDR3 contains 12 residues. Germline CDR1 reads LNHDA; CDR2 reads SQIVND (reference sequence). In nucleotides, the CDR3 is TGTGCCAGTAGTATAGGCGCCGGTAACCTCCACTTT. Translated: CASSIGAGNLHF.

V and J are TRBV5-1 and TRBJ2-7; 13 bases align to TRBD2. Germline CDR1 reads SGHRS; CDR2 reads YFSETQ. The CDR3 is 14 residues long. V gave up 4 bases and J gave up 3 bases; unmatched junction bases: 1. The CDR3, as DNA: TGCGCCAGCAGCGGGACTAGCGGGAACTACGAGCAGTACTTC. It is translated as CASSGTSGNYEQYF.

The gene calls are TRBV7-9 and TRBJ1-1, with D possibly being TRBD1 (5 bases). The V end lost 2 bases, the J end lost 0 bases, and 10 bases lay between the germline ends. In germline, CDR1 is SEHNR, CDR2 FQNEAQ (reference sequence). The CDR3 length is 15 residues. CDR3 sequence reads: CASSLTGLMNTEAFF. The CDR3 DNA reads TGTGCCAGCAGCTTAACGGGACTCATGAACACTGAAGCTTTCTTT.

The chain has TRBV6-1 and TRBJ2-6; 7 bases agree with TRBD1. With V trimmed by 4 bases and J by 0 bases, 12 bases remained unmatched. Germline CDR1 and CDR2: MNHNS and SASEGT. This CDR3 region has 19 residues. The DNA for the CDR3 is TGTGCCAGCAGTGGTCAGACAGGGTTCGTCCTCTCTGGGGCCAACGTCCTGACTTTC. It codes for CASSGQTGFVLSGANVLTF.

CDR3 loop: CASSLRQGAYNEQFF. The DNA for the CDR3 is TGCGCCAGCAGCTTGCGACAGGGGGCCTACAATGAGCAGTTCTTC. This chain uses TRBV5-1 with TRBJ2-1, with 9 bases lining up with TRBD1. This CDR3 has 15 amino acids. Germline V gene sequence: CDR1 SGHRS, CDR2 YFSETQ. The J segment lost 2 bases and the V segment lost 1 base, leaving 1 base of the junction unmatched.

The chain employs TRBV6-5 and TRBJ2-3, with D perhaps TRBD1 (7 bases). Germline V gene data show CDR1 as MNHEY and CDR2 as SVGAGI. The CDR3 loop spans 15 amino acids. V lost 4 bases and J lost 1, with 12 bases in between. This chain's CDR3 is CASSSRGTGTDTQYF. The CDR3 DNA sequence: TGTGCCAGCAGTTCCCGGGGGACAGGCACAGATACGCAGTATTTT.

CDR3 bases: TGCGCCAGCACCCTGAGGACAGGGAGTTACGAGCAGTACTTC. Translating gives CASTLRTGSYEQYF. V usage is TRBV10-1 and J usage is TRBJ2-7; TRBD1 aligns across 8 bases. Trimming cost V 7 bases and J 4 bases; bases outside gene matches: 9. CDR1 and CDR2 from the germline V gene are WNHNN and SYGVQD (reference sequence). The CDR3 covers 14 residues.

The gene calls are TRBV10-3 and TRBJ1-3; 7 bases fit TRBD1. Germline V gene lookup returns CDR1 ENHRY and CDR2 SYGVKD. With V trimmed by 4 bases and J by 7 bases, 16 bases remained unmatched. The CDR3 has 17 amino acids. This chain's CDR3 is CAISGALDRVGANTIYF. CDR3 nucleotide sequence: TGTGCCATCAGTGGGGCGTTAGACAGGGTTGGCGCGAACACCATATATTTT.

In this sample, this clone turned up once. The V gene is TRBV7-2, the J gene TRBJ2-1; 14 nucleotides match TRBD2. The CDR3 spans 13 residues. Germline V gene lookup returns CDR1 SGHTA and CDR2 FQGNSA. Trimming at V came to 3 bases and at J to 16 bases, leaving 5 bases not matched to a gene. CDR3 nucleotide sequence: TGTGCCAGCAGCTTTAAGACTAGCGGGGGGGAATTCTTC. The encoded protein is CASSFKTSGGEFF.

CDR3 DNA sequence: TGTGCCAGCAGCGGGCAGGGTGACGAGCAGTACTTC. This encodes CASSGQGDEQYF. V usage is TRBV6-5 and J usage is TRBJ2-7; D is perhaps TRBD1 (5 bases). Germline V gene sequence: CDR1 MNHEY, CDR2 SVGAGI. V lost 6 bases, J lost 5 bases, and 11 bases lay in between. The length of the CDR3 is 12 residues.

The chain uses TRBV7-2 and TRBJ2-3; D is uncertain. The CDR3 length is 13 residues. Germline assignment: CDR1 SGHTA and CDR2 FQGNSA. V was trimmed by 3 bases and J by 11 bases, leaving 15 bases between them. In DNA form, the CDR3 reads TGTGCCAGCAGCTTCGGCGCGGTTGGGTTGCAGTATTTT. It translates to CASSFGAVGLQYF.

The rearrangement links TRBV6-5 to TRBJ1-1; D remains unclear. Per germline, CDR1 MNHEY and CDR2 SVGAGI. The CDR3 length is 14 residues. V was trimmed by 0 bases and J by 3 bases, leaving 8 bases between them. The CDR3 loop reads CASSYSIRDTEAFF. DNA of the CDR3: TGTGCCAGCAGTTACTCGATCCGGGACACTGAAGCTTTCTTT.

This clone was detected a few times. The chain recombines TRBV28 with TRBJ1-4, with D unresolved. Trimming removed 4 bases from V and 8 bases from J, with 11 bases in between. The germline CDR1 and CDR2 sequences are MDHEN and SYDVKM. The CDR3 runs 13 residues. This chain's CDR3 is CASSYGEDEKLFF. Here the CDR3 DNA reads TGTGCCAGCAGTTACGGGGAAGACGAAAAACTGTTTTTT.

The CDR3 is CASASPRTGAVTEAFF. In DNA, the CDR3 is TGTGCTAGTGCCTCCCCGCGGACAGGGGCCGTCACTGAAGCTTTCTTT. This chain links TRBV12-5 with TRBJ1-1; 9 bases fit TRBD1. The CDR3 runs 16 residues. Germline CDR1 reads LGHNT; CDR2 reads FRNRAP. Germline trimming cut 7 bases from V and 4 bases from J; bases unmatched to any gene: 13.